This T cell receptor beta chain was captured by sequencing in a study of blood T cell repertoires in COVID-19. As originally analysed: Amplification of reference gene primers provided the estimated nucleated cell counts. The data were produced by immunoSEQ multiplex PCR, yet TCRdb's version contains in-frame clones alone and is incomplete. V and J calls and clone size follow that table, whereas D and trimming were derived from the DNA. This sample has about 480,000 clones, with roughly 90% found just once. CDR1 is LGHNA and CDR2 is YSLEER in the germline V gene. V lost 4 bases to trimming and J lost 0 bases, with 14 bases between them. This CDR3 has 16 residues.

The J gene is TRBJ2-3, the V gene TRBV4-3, with D unresolved. The source of this sequence is a woman in her forties who had recovered from COVID-19. Source material: PBMCs or T cells enriched from blood (not recorded which). The CDR3 spells CASSLLQTTSTDTQYF. In DNA, the CDR3 is TGCGCCAGCAGCCTTTTACAGACAACTAGCACAGATACGCAGTATTTT.